Following are 28 T cell receptor beta chains from one sample sequenced in a study of response to subunit inactivated influenza vaccine. TCRdb re-called the RT-PCR reads with MiXCR, one entry per CDR3 protein. The profile shows about 780,000 distinct CDR3 sequences, about 18% of them singletons. The sample consisted of PBMCs from blood, taken roughly 5 days after vaccination. All receptors derive from a man aged 50 or older who received an inactivated influenza vaccine.

This chain joins TRBV20-1 and TRBJ1-2; D is undetermined. Germline lookup yields CDR1 DFQATT and CDR2 SNEGSKA (reference sequence). The CDR3 sequence is 14 residues long. V was shortened by 0 bases and J by 7 bases, with 15 bases between the two germline ends. The CDR3 bases are TGCAGTGCTAGAGAACAGCTCCGCACACTTGGCTACACCTTC. Translation: CSAREQLRTLGYTF.

Of note for this clonotype: An end of the junction does not agree with germline; a read error may underlie this. The J gene is TRBJ1-3, the V gene TRBV7-7; 8 bases line up with TRBD1. CDR1 is SSHAT and CDR2 is FNYEAQ in the germline V gene (reference sequence). CDR3 length: 15 amino acids. CDR3 residues: CASSKDRAAGSTIYF. CDR3 coding DNA: TGTGCCAGCAGCAAGGACAGGGCGGCGGGAAGCACCATATATTTT.

There are a few counts of this clonotype. V gene TRBV7-8 combines with J gene TRBJ2-7; 15 positions match TRBD2. The V segment lost 3 bases and the J segment 4 bases; nucleotides outside the gene matches: 10. The CDR3 length is 18 residues. The germline V gene has CDR1 SGHVS and CDR2 FQNEAQ. CDR3 region: CASSFGTSGGPSLYEQYF. In DNA, the CDR3 is TGTGCCAGCAGCTTCGGGACTAGCGGGGGGCCCTCTTTATACGAGCAGTACTTC.

The CDR3 protein is CASSLYRGEGINEQFF. In nucleotides, the CDR3 is TGCGCCAGCAGCTTGTATCGGGGGGAGGGGATCAATGAGCAGTTCTTC. The chain has TRBV5-1 and TRBJ2-1; 7 nucleotides align to TRBD2. The length of the CDR3 is 16 residues. Germline CDR1 reads SGHRS; CDR2 reads YFSETQ. J was trimmed by 6 bases and V by 1 base; bases with no gene match: 10. Using reference TRBV5-1 and TRBJ2-1 for the parts outside the CDR3, the full variable domain is KAGVTQTPRYLIKTRGQQVTLSCSPISGHRSVSWYQQTPGQGLQFLFEYFSETQRNKGNFPGRFSGRQFSNSRSEMNVSTLELGDSALYLCASSLYRGEGINEQFFGPGTRLTVL.

The sample holds a few counts of this clonotype. The chain combines TRBV5-5 with TRBJ1-1; 9 nucleotides align to TRBD1. Trimming removed 0 bases from V and 1 base from J; junction bases left unmatched: 7. CDR3 length: 17 residues. From germline, CDR1 is SGHKS and CDR2 YYEKEE (reference sequence). The CDR3 spells CASSLAPDRGRNTEAFF. For the CDR3, the DNA is TGTGCCAGCAGCTTGGCACCAGACAGGGGGAGGAACACTGAAGCTTTCTTT.

In regard to this clonotype: A much larger clone lies one base from this, so it may be a read error. The chain uses TRBV20-1 and TRBJ2-3, with 14 bases matching TRBD2. Germline loops: CDR1 DFQATT, CDR2 SNEGSKA (reference sequence). The CDR3 extends over 15 amino acids. The CDR3 DNA sequence: TGCAGTGCTCAAGGGACTAGCGGGAGCACAGATACGCATTATTTT. This encodes CSAQGTSGSTDTHYF.

This clonotype was counted only a few times. The rearrangement links TRBV4-3 to TRBJ2-1; D not certain. The V end was cut by 0 bases, the J end by 7 bases, with 13 bases between. The CDR3 loop spans 15 amino acids. CDR1 is LGHNA, CDR2 YSLEER, per germline. The CDR3 DNA sequence: TGCGCCAGCAGCCAAGATGGGGTAGTGGGGAATGAGCAGTTCTTC. Its protein product is CASSQDGVVGNEQFF.

This clonotype was observed a few times. The V and J genes are TRBV14 and TRBJ2-2; 7 bases line up with TRBD1. The CDR3 covers 16 residues. Looked up from germline, CDR1 is SGHDN and CDR2 is FVKESK. V dropped 4 bases and J dropped 2; count of bases not matched to a gene: 7. CDR3 region: CASSPLTGVNTGELFF. In nucleotides, the CDR3 is TGTGCCAGCAGCCCCCTTACAGGGGTTAACACCGGGGAGCTGTTTTTT.

V usage is TRBV7-2 and J usage is TRBJ1-1; D is ambiguous. CDR1 and CDR2 from the germline V gene are SGHTA and FQGNSA. The V end was cut by 1 base, the J end by 6 bases, with 9 bases between. CDR3 length: 13 residues. The CDR3 spells CASSLVRRAEAFF. DNA for the CDR3: TGTGCCAGCAGCTTAGTGAGGAGGGCTGAAGCTTTCTTT.

This clonotype was seen many times. V and J are TRBV12-3 or TRBV12-4 and TRBJ2-1, with 8 positions matching TRBD2. The CDR3 length is 14 residues. After removal of 6 bases from V and 8 bases from J, the junction contained 9 bases not matched to a gene. In DNA, the CDR3 is TGTGCCAGCAGCTCTAAGCGGGAGTCGGATGAGCAGTTCTTC. Translated, it gives CASSSKRESDEQFF.

The V gene is TRBV7-9, the J gene TRBJ1-1; D is unresolved. V was pared by 4 bases and J by 6 bases, with 12 bases between. The CDR3 has 13 amino acids. From germline, CDR1 is SEHNR and CDR2 FQNEAQ (reference sequence). The CDR3, as DNA: TGTGCCAGCAGCTCGGTGACGAAAGCTGAAGCTTTCTTT. Residues: CASSSVTKAEAFF.

This clonotype was seen at least ten times. The genes are TRBV4-2 and TRBJ2-7; D possibly corresponds to TRBD1 (6 bases). CDR1 is LGHNA, CDR2 YNFKEQ, per germline. The CDR3 is 15 amino acids. V lost 1 base and J 5 bases, leaving 15 bases between the germline ends. As DNA, the CDR3 is TGTGCCAGCAGCCAAGTGTACAGGGTTGTCAACGAGCAGTACTTC. Translated: CASSQVYRVVNEQYF.

This rearrangement joins TRBV6-2 or TRBV6-3 to TRBJ2-1; 13 positions agree with TRBD2. J gave up 7 bases and V 4 bases, and 10 bases lay outside the gene matches. The V gene's germline CDR1 is MNHEY and CDR2 SVGEGT. This CDR3 is 17 amino acids long. CDR3 nucleotides: TGTGCCAGCAGTTCCCAAACTAGCGGGAGGGCCGGGAATGAGCAGTTCTTC. It specifies CASSSQTSGRAGNEQFF.

This chain joins TRBV25-1 and TRBJ2-5, with D perhaps matching TRBD1 (7 bases). The V gene lost 1 base and the J gene lost 5 bases, with 14 bases spanning the gap. Germline V gives CDR1 MGHDK, CDR2 SYGVNS. The CDR3 consists of 15 residues. The CDR3 is CASSESGQRAETQYF. The DNA of the CDR3 is TGTGCCAGCAGTGAATCGGGACAGCGGGCTGAGACCCAGTACTTC. Looking up the rest from reference TRBV25-1 and TRBJ2-5 gives the full variable domain: EADIYQTPRYLVIGTGKKITLECSQTMGHDKMYWYQQDPGMELHLIHYSYGVNSTEKGDLSSESTVSRIRTEHFPLTLESARPSHTSQYLCASSESGQRAETQYFGPGTRLLVL.

This chain joins TRBV6-5 and TRBJ1-6; possible D gene TRBD1, 5 bases. The CDR3 runs to 17 residues. Germline CDR1 and CDR2: MNHEY and SVGAGI. With 2 bases removed from V and 5 bases from J, the gap between germline ends came to 16 bases. CDR3 protein: CASSYVGVPRDNSPLHF. The CDR3 DNA follows: TGTGCCAGCAGTTACGTAGGGGTCCCCCGGGATAATTCACCCCTCCACTTT.

This chain links TRBV7-2 with TRBJ2-5; the match to TRBD2 covers 8 bases. The CDR3 spans 15 residues. V was clipped by 5 bases and J by 4 bases; unmatched bases: 9. Germline lookup yields CDR1 SGHTA and CDR2 FQGNSA. CDR3 DNA: TGTGCCAGCAGCACCAGGACTAGCCGGGGAGAGACCCAGTACTTC. Its translation is CASSTRTSRGETQYF.

The gene calls are TRBV4-2 and TRBJ1-3; weak D call: TRBD1 (5 bases). Trimming removed 0 bases at V and 7 bases at J, with 10 bases between. The germline CDR1 and CDR2 sequences are LGHNA and YNFKEQ. The CDR3 contains 14 residues. The CDR3 DNA reads as TGTGCCAGCAGCCAAGATCGCAGGGCGAACACCATATATTTT. Translation gives CASSQDRRANTIYF.

The gene calls are TRBV29-1 and TRBJ2-3; weak D call: TRBD1 (5 bases). This CDR3 region has 15 residues. With 7 bases removed from V and 4 bases from J, the gap between germline ends came to 21 bases. Germline loops: CDR1 SQVTM, CDR2 ANQGSEA. CDR3 nucleotides: TGCAGCGGTTTCCTGAGCCGACAGAACCCAGATACGCAGTATTTT. Translation: CSGFLSRQNPDTQYF.

The chain has TRBV12-3 or TRBV12-4 and TRBJ2-1; 7 bases match TRBD1. J lost 4 bases, V lost 6 bases, and 6 bases had no gene match. CDR3 size: 14 residues. The CDR3 region is CASRYGTAYNEQFF. CDR3 in DNA: TGTGCCAGCAGGTACGGGACAGCATACAATGAGCAGTTCTTC.

The genes are TRBV5-1 and TRBJ2-2; TRBD1 is a possible D gene (5 bases). V gave up 1 base and J gave up 5 bases, with 15 bases separating them. Germline CDR1 reads SGHRS; CDR2 reads YFSETQ. The CDR3 covers 16 residues. The chain's CDR3 is CASSLSAGIRTGELFF. CDR3 DNA: TGCGCCAGCAGCTTGAGTGCAGGGATTCGGACCGGGGAGCTGTTTTTT.

This clonotype was detected only a few times. The rearrangement uses TRBV6-1 and TRBJ2-1, with 13 bases lining up with TRBD2. With 4 bases clipped from V and 5 bases from J, the junction kept 11 bases outside the gene matches. Germline CDR1 reads MNHNS; CDR2 reads SASEGT. The CDR3 spans 18 residues. The CDR3 region has the DNA TGTGCCAGCAGTGCCGTCGCCCCGGGGACTAGCGGGAACAATGAGCAGTTCTTC. It yields the protein CASSAVAPGTSGNNEQFF.

CDR3 sequence reads: CSASEGVDSPLHF. For the CDR3, the DNA is TGCAGTGCTAGTGAAGGCGTTGATTCACCCCTCCACTTT. J is TRBJ1-6 and V is TRBV20-1; D is unresolved. The CDR3 is 13 residues long. CDR1 DFQATT and CDR2 SNEGSKA come from the germline V gene (reference sequence). The V end was cut by 3 bases, the J end by 8 bases, with 11 bases between.

This clonotype has a handful of counts. The rearrangement uses TRBV20-1 and TRBJ2-1; a possible D gene is TRBD2 (6 bases). Germline CDR1 and CDR2: DFQATT and SNEGSKA (reference sequence). The length of the CDR3 is 14 residues. Trimming left V 4 bases short and J 0 bases short, with 10 bases between. The DNA for the CDR3 is TGCAGTGCTAATAGCGGTCCCTCCTACAATGAGCAGTTCTTC. This sequence encodes CSANSGPSYNEQFF.

This chain uses TRBV27 with TRBJ2-1; 8 bases agree with TRBD2. In germline, CDR1 is MNHEY, CDR2 SMNVEV (reference sequence). Unmatched junction bases numbered 16, after V lost 8 bases and J lost 7 bases. This CDR3 has 16 residues. The CDR3 bases are TGTGCCAGCGGTACCTTGAGCGGGGGAAGAGTAAATGAGCAGTTCTTC. This gives the protein CASGTLSGGRVNEQFF.

The chain couples TRBV7-2 to TRBJ1-5; TRBD1 matches at 7 bases. V shed 1 base, J shed 3 bases, and the junction held 6 bases outside the gene matches. The CDR3 is 16 amino acids. Per the germline V gene, CDR1 is SGHTA and CDR2 is FQGNSA. CDR3 protein: CASSLGRRGYNQPQHF. The CDR3 DNA reads TGTGCCAGCAGCTTAGGTCGCAGGGGGTACAATCAGCCCCAGCATTTT.

Only a few counts were recorded for this clonotype. The V and J genes are TRBV7-9 and TRBJ2-3; 7 positions match TRBD1. This CDR3 spans 13 amino acids. V was pared by 5 bases and J by 11 bases, with 10 bases of the junction left unmatched. CDR1 is SEHNR, CDR2 FQNEAQ, per germline (reference sequence). The CDR3 DNA reads as TGTGCCAGCAGCGTACAGGGGTGGATTGGGCAGTATTTT. It is translated as CASSVQGWIGQYF.

In regard to this clonotype: The junction departs from the called germline gene at one end, perhaps through a read error. The J gene is TRBJ2-5, the V gene TRBV7-6, with 11 bases matching TRBD2. Germline lookup yields CDR1 SGHVS and CDR2 FNYEAQ. There are 17 residues in the CDR3. CDR3 nucleotide sequence: TGTTCCAGCAGCGTCATAGCGGGAGGGAGGATCGGAGAGACCCAGTACTTC. Amino acids: CSSSVIAGGRIGETQYF.

The V and J genes are TRBV28 and TRBJ1-5; no reliable D call. This CDR3 comprises 15 residues. Germline CDR1 and CDR2: MDHEN and SYDVKM. V was shortened by 6 bases and J by 2 bases, with 14 bases between the two germline ends. The CDR3 spells CASSGEGAGNQPQHF. As DNA, the CDR3 is TGTGCCAGCAGCGGGGAGGGAGCGGGCAATCAGCCCCAGCATTTT.